These 5 T cell receptor beta chains were sequenced from one sample in a study of blood T cell repertoires in COVID-19. The repertoire was sequenced with immunoSEQ multiplex PCR; TCRdb's copy has only in-frame clones and lacks some. The repertoire holds approximately 260,000 clones, with roughly 82% as singletons. The sequencing input was peripheral blood. All receptors come from a woman of 80 years or more with active or convalescent COVID-19.

The rearrangement joins TRBV2 to TRBJ2-7; TRBD2 is a possible D gene (7 bases). This CDR3 region has 15 residues. The V gene lost 6 bases and the J gene lost 2 bases, with 17 bases spanning the gap. From germline, CDR1 is SNHLY and CDR2 FYNNEI. The CDR3 loop is CASSLERGGAYEQYF. CDR3 nucleotides: TGTGCCAGCAGCCTTGAAAGGGGGGGTGCCTACGAGCAGTACTTC.

This clone came up a few times. The rearrangement uses TRBV27 and TRBJ2-7, with D possibly TRBD2 on 6 matching bases. This CDR3 spans 14 amino acids. Per germline, CDR1 MNHEY and CDR2 SMNVEV (reference sequence). The germline V and J ends were trimmed by 5 bases and 7 bases, with 18 bases remaining between them. CDR3 in amino acids: CASSLGTLKAEQYF. For the CDR3, the DNA is TGTGCCAGCAGTCTCGGGACTTTAAAAGCTGAGCAGTACTTC.

The rearrangement joins TRBV28 to TRBJ1-4, with D possibly being TRBD1 (5 bases). CDR3 length: 14 residues. CDR1 and CDR2 from the germline V gene are MDHEN and SYDVKM. V gave up 10 bases and J gave up 7 bases, with 19 bases separating them. In DNA form, the CDR3 reads TGTGCCACCAATAAAGGGGTTGAGGCTGAAAAACTGTTTTTT. Translated: CATNKGVEAEKLFF. Complete variable domain (other parts from reference TRBV28 and TRBJ1-4): DVKVTQSSRYLVKRTGEKVFLECVQDMDHENMFWYRQDPGLGLRLIYFSYDVKMKEKGDIPEGYSVSREKKERFSLILESASTNQTSMYLCATNKGVEAEKLFFGSGTQLSVL.

The chain employs TRBV3-1 (or the pseudogene TRBV3-2) and TRBJ2-7; 8 bases agree with TRBD1. The CDR3 totals 14 residues. Germline V gene sequence: CDR1 LGHDT, CDR2 YNNKEL (reference sequence). J lost 4 bases, V lost 7 bases, and 9 bases had no gene match. The DNA of the CDR3 is TGTGCCAGCACACCGGGACAGGAAACGTACGAGCAGTACTTC. Its protein product is CASTPGQETYEQYF.

The chain is built from TRBV6-5 and TRBJ2-7; tentative D call: TRBD2 (6 bases). The CDR3 length is 15 residues. Trimming left V 5 bases short and J 2 bases short, with 16 bases between. The germline V gene has CDR1 MNHEY and CDR2 SVGAGI. CDR3: CASSPRRGTTYEQYF. CDR3 nucleotide sequence: TGTGCCAGCAGTCCCCGCCGGGGGACCACCTACGAGCAGTACTTC.